The next 21 T cell receptor beta chains were all read from a single sample in a study of blood T cell repertoires in COVID-19. The assay was immunoSEQ multiplex PCR, and TCRdb's table has in-frame clones only and misses some. This table holds 180,000 or so clones, around 80% found once. Sequencing used peripheral blood. These receptors came from an elderly woman with active or convalescent COVID-19.

This rearrangement joins TRBV5-1 to TRBJ2-2; D unresolved. In germline, CDR1 is SGHRS, CDR2 YFSETQ. Deletions cut 0 bases from V and 6 bases from J, with 6 bases between. The CDR3 totals 13 residues. The CDR3 nucleotides read TGCGCCAGCAGCTTGGATGTCGCCGGGGAGCTGTTTTTT. This translates into CASSLDVAGELFF.

This chain joins TRBV9 and TRBJ2-3; D gene unclear. The CDR3 is made up of 14 amino acids. In germline, CDR1 is SGDLS, CDR2 YYNGEE. V was trimmed by 0 bases and J by 0 bases, leaving 5 bases between them. In nucleotides, the CDR3 is TGTGCCAGCAGCGTAGCTAGGAGCACAGATACGCAGTATTTT. This sequence encodes CASSVARSTDTQYF.

This clone was recorded only once. The rearrangement uses TRBV27 and TRBJ1-4; D call uncertain. Germline-derived CDR1 and CDR2 are MNHEY and SMNVEV (reference sequence). This CDR3 is built from 15 residues. Deletions cut 7 bases from V and 4 bases from J, with 16 bases between. The CDR3 nucleotides read TGTGCCAGCAAATCGGGCGAGGGAATTAATGAAAAACTGTTTTTT. This codes for CASKSGEGINEKLFF.

This clone was seen a handful of times. The V gene is TRBV6-5, the J gene TRBJ2-3, with 7 bases that match TRBD1. V lost 6 bases and J lost 6; bases outside the gene matches: 6. The CDR3 runs to 13 residues. CDR1 and CDR2 (germline): MNHEY, SVGAGI. The CDR3 coding sequence is TGTGCCAGCAGCTCACAGGGGACCGATACGCAGTATTTT. Its protein product is CASSSQGTDTQYF.

The chain is built from TRBV6-5 and TRBJ1-2; D uncertain. Trimming cost V 0 bases and J 7 bases, with 15 bases left between them. The CDR3 totals 15 residues. The germline CDR1 and CDR2 sequences are MNHEY and SVGAGI. Here the CDR3 DNA reads TGTGCCAGCAGTTACTCGACGTCCGGTTCAGGTGGCTACACCTTC. As protein: CASSYSTSGSGGYTF.

The rearrangement joins TRBV24-1 to TRBJ2-6, with 8 bases fitting TRBD1. V dropped 5 bases and J dropped 0; count of bases not matched to a gene: 11. Germline CDR1 reads KGHDR; CDR2 reads SFDVKD. This CDR3 contains 19 residues. This CDR3 reads CATSASPGQVLSGANVLTF. The CDR3 DNA follows: TGTGCCACCAGTGCCTCACCGGGACAGGTTCTCTCTGGGGCCAACGTCCTGACTTTC.

This sequence joins TRBV30 and TRBJ1-1; the D is unclear. Germline V gene sequence: CDR1 GTSNPN, CDR2 SVGIG (reference sequence). CDR3 length: 13 residues. With 1 base removed from V and 5 bases from J, the gap between germline ends came to 11 bases. The CDR3 nucleotides read TGTGCCTGGAGTGCGGGAAGGAGTACTGAAGCTTTCTTT. It is translated as CAWSAGRSTEAFF.

The J gene is TRBJ2-3, the V gene TRBV6-5, with D possibly TRBD2 on 5 matching bases. The CDR3 covers 14 residues. Germline-derived CDR1 and CDR2 are MNHEY and SVGAGI. Deletions cut 8 bases from V and 2 bases from J, with 14 bases between. In DNA form, the CDR3 reads TGTGCCAGCCGGTTCGGGATACACACAGATACGCAGTATTTT. Translation: CASRFGIHTDTQYF.

CDR3 residues: CASSPGGGRYTEAFF. CDR3 DNA: TGCGCCAGCAGCCCCGGGGGGGGGAGGTACACTGAAGCTTTCTTT. This chain uses TRBV5-1 with TRBJ1-1, with TRBD1 as a possible D gene (5 bases). With 4 bases removed from V and 3 bases from J, the gap between germline ends came to 16 bases. CDR1 SGHRS and CDR2 YFSETQ come from the germline V gene. The CDR3 has 15 amino acids. Full variable domain (remainder filled in from reference TRBV5-1 and TRBJ1-1): KAGVTQTPRYLIKTRGQQVTLSCSPISGHRSVSWYQQTPGQGLQFLFEYFSETQRNKGNFPGRFSGRQFSNSRSEMNVSTLELGDSALYLCASSPGGGRYTEAFFGQGTRLTVV.

The chain links TRBV21-1 to TRBJ2-7; TRBD1 is the table's D call, not checked against the DNA. TRBV21-1 is flagged as a pseudogene. The CDR3 loop spans 15 amino acids. The CDR3 DNA sequence: TGTGCCAGCAGCGCGTACGGGACAGGGGTCTACGAGCAGTACTTC. Its protein is CASSAYGTGVYEQYF.

This chain connects TRBV19 to TRBJ2-5, with D perhaps matching TRBD1 (5 bases). Deletions cut 1 base from V and 5 bases from J, with 14 bases between. This CDR3 comprises 15 residues. CDR1 is LNHDA and CDR2 is SQIVND in the germline V gene (reference sequence). CDR3 loop: CASSIGIREGETQYF. In nucleotides, the CDR3 is TGTGCCAGTAGTATAGGTATCAGGGAAGGCGAGACCCAGTACTTC.

CDR3 loop: CASSIQEHAHTDTQYF. CDR3 nucleotide sequence: TGTGCCAGCAGCATACAGGAGCATGCCCACACAGATACGCAGTATTTT. This chain uses TRBV5-6 with TRBJ2-3, with D perhaps TRBD1 (5 bases). Germline CDR1 and CDR2: SGHDT and YYEEEE. The CDR3 contains 16 residues. Trimming pared 4 bases from V and 2 bases from J, leaving 17 bases between.

This clone was seen more than once but under ten times. The rearrangement uses TRBV7-9 and TRBJ2-7; 12 bases fit TRBD1. The J segment lost 4 bases and the V segment lost 3 bases, leaving 4 bases of the junction unmatched. The CDR3 is 15 amino acids. In germline, CDR1 is SEHNR, CDR2 FQNEAQ (reference sequence). The CDR3, as DNA: TGTGCCAGCAGCTTGGGACAGGGGGCGAAGTACGAGCAGTACTTC. It translates to CASSLGQGAKYEQYF.

There are a few counts of this clone. V and J are TRBV7-3 and TRBJ1-1; D is undetermined. The CDR3 is made up of 13 amino acids. Trimming took 1 base from V and 2 from J, leaving 5 bases between them. CDR1 is SGHTA and CDR2 is FQGTGA in the germline V gene. The CDR3 region has the DNA TGTGCCAGCAGCTTAAGCAGAAACACTGAAGCTTTCTTT. Protein: CASSLSRNTEAFF.

This clone showed up just once. This chain joins TRBV7-2 and TRBJ1-4; 7 bases map to TRBD1. Per the germline V gene, CDR1 is SGHTA and CDR2 is FQGNSA. Trimming took 0 bases from V and 7 from J; bases not matched to a gene: 2. The CDR3 runs to 14 residues. CDR3 in DNA: TGTGCCAGCAGCTTAGCCAGGGGGTCTGAAAAACTGTTTTTT. As protein: CASSLARGSEKLFF.

The genes are TRBV2 and TRBJ1-3, with D perhaps TRBD1 (5 bases). Germline CDR1 reads SNHLY; CDR2 reads FYNNEI. This CDR3 comprises 15 residues. The V end lost 10 bases, the J end lost 3 bases, and 19 bases lay between the germline ends. This CDR3 is CATSPGLTYGNTIYF. As DNA, the CDR3 is TGTGCCACGAGTCCGGGACTTACCTATGGAAACACCATATATTTT.

This clone has only a few counts. The chain has TRBV18 and TRBJ1-4; a weak D match, TRBD1 (5 bases). From germline, CDR1 is KGHSH and CDR2 LQKENI. This CDR3 is built from 14 residues. Trimming removed 3 bases from V and 7 bases from J, with 12 bases in between. The CDR3 DNA reads TGTGCCAGCTCACCGACCAGGGCGAGTGAAAAACTGTTTTTT. It is translated as CASSPTRASEKLFF.

Of note for this clone: The identical CDR3 is also encoded by other nucleotide sequences in the sample. CDR3 sequence: CAISEPGQGETQYF. The CDR3 DNA reads TGTGCCATCAGTGAGCCGGGACAGGGGGAGACCCAGTACTTC. This chain uses TRBV10-3 with TRBJ2-5; 10 bases agree with TRBD1. Per germline, CDR1 ENHRY and CDR2 SYGVKD. V shed 2 bases and J 5 bases; nucleotides not matched to a gene: 2. The CDR3 has 14 amino acids.

The J gene is TRBJ2-3, the V gene TRBV3-1 (or the pseudogene TRBV3-2); 7 nucleotides align to TRBD2. Germline lookup yields CDR1 LGHDT and CDR2 YNNKEL (reference sequence). The V and J ends lost 5 bases and 4 bases, in that order; junction bases with no gene match: 9. The CDR3 consists of 15 residues. The CDR3 DNA is TGTGCCAGCAGCTTCGAGAGGGGAGGGTCAGATACGCAGTATTTT. Amino acid sequence: CASSFERGGSDTQYF.

The V gene is TRBV14, the J gene TRBJ2-5; 9 nucleotides align to TRBD1. V lost 0 bases and J lost 3; bases outside the gene matches: 5. Germline CDR1 SGHDN, CDR2 FVKESK. This CDR3 has 16 amino acids. The CDR3 sequence is CASSQEYRGLEETQYF. Here the CDR3 DNA reads TGTGCCAGCAGCCAAGAGTACAGGGGGCTTGAAGAGACCCAGTACTTC.

The V gene is TRBV7-2, the J gene TRBJ1-2; no firm D call. This CDR3 comprises 13 residues. Germline CDR1 reads SGHTA; CDR2 reads FQGNSA. Trimming stripped 1 base from V and 8 bases from J, with 11 bases between. CDR3 in DNA: TGTGCCAGCAGCTTAGGTCGGTACCAAGGCTACACCTTC. It encodes CASSLGRYQGYTF.